This entry is about one T cell receptor (beta chain). Its antigen is still unknown. This sample is drawn from a study of OX40 agonist ivuxolimab in advanced cancers. Study at large: A male proportion of about 80% was recorded, with mean age approximately 56 years and range roughly 23 to 79. Antecedent anti-PD-1, anti-PD-L1 or anti-CTLA-4 therapy was permissible, with around 40% having received some. Overall study findings and caveats: Expanded clones were, on average, more numerous in CD8+ T cells than in CD4+. Nonresponders, in some cases, also had low normalized T-cell clonal expansion.

From germline, CDR1 is SGHTA and CDR2 FQGNSA. The CDR3 runs 16 residues. Trimming at V came to 5 bases and at J to 6 bases, leaving 14 bases not matched to a gene. The repertoire was sequenced with immunoSEQ multiplex PCR; TCRdb's copy has only in-frame clones and lacks some. The data contain about 28,000 clones, approximately 88% of them singletons. The clonotype was recovered from an adult with an advanced solid tumor such as melanoma, head and neck, liver or kidney cancer. This sample comprised CD4+ or CD8+ T cells sorted from blood, obtained in a trial of the OX40 agonist ivuxolimab. The V call is TRBV7-2, the J call TRBJ2-7, with 9 bases aligning to TRBD1. The DNA for the CDR3 is TGTGCCAGCAGCCCCGATCGGGACAGGGCGGGCATCGAGCAGTACTTC. This codes for CASSPDRDRAGIEQYF.